The entry that follows covers one T cell receptor (beta chain) sequence. Its specificity is not known. Using its own MiXCR run on the reads, TCRdb lists one record per CDR3 protein. The sample lists around 280,000 distinct CDR3 sequences, around 10% occurring once. This sample is part of a study of T cell repertoires in cytomegalovirus infection. Study at large: Carrying CMV and the relevant HLA type showed in public TCR beta signatures.

Study outcomes and limitations: CMV carriers with the relevant HLA were identified by cumulative public TCR beta family frequency. HLA-C-restricted CMV clonotypes gave the most frequent clonotype in two of eight donors.

The germline V gene encodes CDR1 SGHRS and CDR2 YFSETQ. This CDR3 spans 15 amino acids. With 0 bases removed from V and 4 bases from J, the gap between germline ends came to 13 bases. The sequence derives from a human donor in good health (CMV status not recorded). Some clones in this sample may be carry-over from other donors' samples. Sequencing used PBMCs. This chain connects TRBV5-1 to TRBJ2-5; D is undetermined. The CDR3 region has the DNA TGCGCCAGCAGCTTGGAATCCAGAAACCCAGAGACCCAGTACTTC. This encodes CASSLESRNPETQYF.